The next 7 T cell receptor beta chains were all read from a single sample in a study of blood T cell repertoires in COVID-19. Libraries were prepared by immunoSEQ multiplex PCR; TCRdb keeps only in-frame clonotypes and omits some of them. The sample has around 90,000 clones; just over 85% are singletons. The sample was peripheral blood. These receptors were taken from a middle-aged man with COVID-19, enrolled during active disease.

The CDR3 sequence: CASSPLWTVYNEQFF. The CDR3 DNA follows: TGTGCCAGCTCACCACTTTGGACAGTCTACAATGAGCAGTTCTTC. J is TRBJ2-1 and V is TRBV18, with D possibly matching TRBD1 (6 bases). Germline-derived CDR1 and CDR2 are KGHSH and LQKENI. The germline V and J ends were trimmed by 1 base and 3 bases, with 10 bases remaining between them. This CDR3 is 15 amino acids long. The whole variable domain, filled in from reference TRBV18 and TRBJ2-1, reads NAGVMQNPRHLVRRRGQEARLRCSPMKGHSHVYWYRQLPEEGLKFMVYLQKENIIDESGMPKERFSAEFPKEGPSILRIQQVVRGDSAAYFCASSPLWTVYNEQFFGPGTRLTVL.

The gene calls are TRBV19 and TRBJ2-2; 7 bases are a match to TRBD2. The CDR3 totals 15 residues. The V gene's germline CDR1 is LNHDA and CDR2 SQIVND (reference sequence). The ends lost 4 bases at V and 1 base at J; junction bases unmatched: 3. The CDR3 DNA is TGTGCCAGTAGTAAACTAGCGATGAACACCGGGGAGCTGTTTTTT. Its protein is CASSKLAMNTGELFF.

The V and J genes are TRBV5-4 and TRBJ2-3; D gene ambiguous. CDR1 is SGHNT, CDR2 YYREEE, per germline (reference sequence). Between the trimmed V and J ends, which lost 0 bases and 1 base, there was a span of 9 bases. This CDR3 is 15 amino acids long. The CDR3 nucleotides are TGTGCCAGCAGCTTGGACGGAGCTCGCACAGATACGCAGTATTTT. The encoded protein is CASSLDGARTDTQYF.

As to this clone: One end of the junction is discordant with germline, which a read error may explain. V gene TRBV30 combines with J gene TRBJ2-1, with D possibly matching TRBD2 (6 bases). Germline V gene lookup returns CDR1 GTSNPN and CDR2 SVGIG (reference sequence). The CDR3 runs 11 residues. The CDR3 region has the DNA TGTGCCTGGAATTTAGCGGACGTTTGGGTCTTC. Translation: CAWNLADVWVF. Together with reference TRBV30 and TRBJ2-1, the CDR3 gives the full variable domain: SQTIHQWPATLVQPVGSPLSLECTVEGTSNPNLYWYRQAAGRGLQLLFYSVGIGQISSEVPQNLSASRPQDRQFILSSKKLLLSDSGFYLCAWNLADVWVFGPGTRLTVL.

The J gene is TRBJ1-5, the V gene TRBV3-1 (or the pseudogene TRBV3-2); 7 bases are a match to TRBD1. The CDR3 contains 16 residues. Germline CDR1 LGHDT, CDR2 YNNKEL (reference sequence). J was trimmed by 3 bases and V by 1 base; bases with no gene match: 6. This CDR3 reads CASSQGKGQYNQPQHF. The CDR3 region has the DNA TGTGCCAGCAGCCAAGGTAAGGGACAGTACAATCAGCCCCAGCATTTT.

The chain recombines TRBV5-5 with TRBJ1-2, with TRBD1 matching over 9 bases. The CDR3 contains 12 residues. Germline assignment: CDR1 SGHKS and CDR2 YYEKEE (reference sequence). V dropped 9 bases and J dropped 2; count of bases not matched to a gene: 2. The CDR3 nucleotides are TGTGCCACCGGACAGGGGAACTATGGCTACACCTTC. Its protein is CATGQGNYGYTF. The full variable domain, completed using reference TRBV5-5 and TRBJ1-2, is DAGVTQSPTHLIKTRGQQVTLRCSPISGHKSVSWYQQVLGQGPQFIFQYYEKEERGRGNFPDRFSARQFPNYSSELNVNALLLGDSALYLCATGQGNYGYTFGSGTRLTVV.

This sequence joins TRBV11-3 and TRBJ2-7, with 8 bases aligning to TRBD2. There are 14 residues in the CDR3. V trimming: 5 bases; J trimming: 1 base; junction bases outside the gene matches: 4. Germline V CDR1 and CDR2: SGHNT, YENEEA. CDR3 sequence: CASSPTSGSYEQYF. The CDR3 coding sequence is TGTGCCAGCAGCCCTACTAGCGGATCCTACGAGCAGTACTTC.